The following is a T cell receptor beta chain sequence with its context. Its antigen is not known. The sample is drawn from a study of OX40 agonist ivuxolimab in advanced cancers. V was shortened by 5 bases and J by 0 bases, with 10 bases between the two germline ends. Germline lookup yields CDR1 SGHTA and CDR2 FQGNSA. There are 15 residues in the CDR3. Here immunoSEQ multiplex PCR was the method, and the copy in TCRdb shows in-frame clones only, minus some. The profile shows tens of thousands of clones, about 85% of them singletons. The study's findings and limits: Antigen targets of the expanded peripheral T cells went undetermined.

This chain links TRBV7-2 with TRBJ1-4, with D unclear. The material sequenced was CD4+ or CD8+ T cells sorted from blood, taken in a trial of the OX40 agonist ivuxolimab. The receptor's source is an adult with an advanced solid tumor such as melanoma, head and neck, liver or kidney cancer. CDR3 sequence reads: CASSPGPSTNEKLFF. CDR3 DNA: TGTGCCAGCAGCCCAGGACCTTCAACTAATGAAAAACTGTTTTTT.